This TCR beta chain is from a study of human T cells and chemical hapten exposure. Across the whole study: Sensitization was performed using 2% DPC on a roughly 2 cm by roughly 2 cm upper inner arm skin site. Patch tests applied 0.01% DPC to the upper back and were scored after 6 days.

Time point indicated: pre-sensitization, week 0. Described treatment: therapeutic diphenylcyclopropenone sensitization with weekly scalp DPC. The study extracted total RNA from unfractionated whole blood. MiXCR, applied by TCRdb to the RACE reads, yields one record per CDR3 protein. This table holds fewer than 200,000 distinct CDR3 sequences, approximately 31% found once. This clonotype was counted between two and nine times. The sample here was whole blood, taken in connection with sensitization to the hapten diphenylcyclopropenone (DPC). This receptor was taken from a woman aged 30 to 39 with alopecia areata. Some clones in this sample may be carry-over from other donors' samples.

DNA for the CDR3: TGTGCCAGCAGTGCTAAGGACAGGGGCGGTGAGACCCAGTACTTC. Protein sequence: CASSAKDRGGETQYF. V is TRBV2 and J is TRBJ2-5; TRBD1 matches at 9 bases. Germline CDR1 and CDR2: SNHLY and FYNNEI. Trimming took 4 bases from V and 5 from J; bases not matched to a gene: 8. The CDR3 is made up of 15 amino acids.